Shown below are 19 T cell receptor beta chains from a single sample sequenced in a study of blood T cell repertoires in COVID-19. Some clones are missing from TCRdb's copy, which holds only in-frame ones; the method was immunoSEQ multiplex PCR. Of approximately 100,000 clones in the sample, 85% were seen once. Sequenced material: peripheral blood. The receptors shown here come from a woman aged 70-85 years with active or convalescent COVID-19.

This sequence joins TRBV15 and TRBJ1-1; 10 bases are a match to TRBD1. The CDR3 contains 14 residues. V shed 4 bases, J shed 6 bases, and the junction held 5 bases outside the gene matches. The germline V gene encodes CDR1 LNHNV and CDR2 YYDKDF (reference sequence). The CDR3 spells CATSKGQGVPEAFF. In DNA form, the CDR3 reads TGTGCCACCAGCAAAGGACAGGGGGTCCCTGAAGCTTTCTTT.

This clone was seen just once. The chain recombines TRBV12-3 or TRBV12-4 with TRBJ2-1; TRBD2 matches 7 bases. V shed 2 bases and J 10 bases; nucleotides not matched to a gene: 5. The CDR3 extends over 13 amino acids. The CDR3 DNA reads TGTGCCAGCAGTTTATACCGGGGGGACGAGCAGTTCTTC. This translates into CASSLYRGDEQFF.

Written as DNA, the CDR3 is TGTGCCAGCAGTTACAGGGGACAGACGAAACCCTACGAGCAGTACTTC. Protein sequence: CASSYRGQTKPYEQYF. The rearrangement joins TRBV6-6 to TRBJ2-7; 7 bases match TRBD1. Germline V lookup: CDR1 MNHNY, CDR2 SVGAGI (reference sequence). CDR3 length equals 16 residues. The V segment lost 2 bases and the J segment 2 bases; nucleotides outside the gene matches: 9.

The genes are TRBV18 and TRBJ2-1; 16 positions agree with TRBD2. The CDR3 is 18 residues long. CDR1 is KGHSH, CDR2 LQKENI, per germline. The V and J ends lost 3 bases and 7 bases, in that order; junction bases with no gene match: 9. The CDR3 here is CASSPGTSGRVVFNEQFF. The CDR3 DNA sequence: TGTGCCAGCTCACCCGGGACTAGCGGGAGGGTCGTTTTTAATGAGCAGTTCTTC.

This clone was counted a few times. V and J are TRBV4-1 and TRBJ2-7; 14 nucleotides agree with TRBD2. The CDR3 runs 19 residues. Germline V CDR1 and CDR2: MGHRA, YSYEKL. J was trimmed by 3 bases and V by 0 bases; bases with no gene match: 10. CDR3 coding DNA: TGCGCCAGCAGCCAAGATATCCCGACTAGCGGGAGGGGGGGCTACGAGCAGTACTTC. It is translated as CASSQDIPTSGRGGYEQYF.

The rearrangement uses TRBV27 and TRBJ1-4, with D hard to call. Germline V lookup: CDR1 MNHEY, CDR2 SMNVEV (reference sequence). This CDR3 is 15 amino acids long. Trimming cost V 4 bases and J 3 bases, with 12 bases left between them. CDR3: CASSSRRAANEKLFF. In DNA, the CDR3 is TGTGCCAGCAGTTCCAGGAGGGCGGCTAATGAAAAACTGTTTTTT.

This clone was seen more than once but under ten times. CDR3 nucleotides: TGTGCCAGCAGTCCCCGGAGCGGCACAGATACGCAGTATTTT. Translating it yields CASSPRSGTDTQYF. The rearrangement joins TRBV6-5 to TRBJ2-3; D unclear. Trimming cost V 5 bases and J 1 base, with 10 bases left between them. The CDR3 length is 14 residues. Germline CDR1 reads MNHEY; CDR2 reads SVGAGI.

This chain links TRBV4-1 with TRBJ2-3; 8 nucleotides line up with TRBD2. Per germline, CDR1 MGHRA and CDR2 YSYEKL. The junction had 8 bases not matched to a gene; V was cut back by 5 bases and J by 4 bases. This CDR3 region has 15 residues. CDR3 nucleotides: TGCGCCAGCAGCATCCGGGAGGGCCGCGCAGATACGCAGTATTTT. Protein: CASSIREGRADTQYF.

J is TRBJ1-6 and V is TRBV28; 7 bases agree with TRBD1. V trimming: 5 bases; J trimming: 8 bases; junction bases outside the gene matches: 15. Germline V CDR1 and CDR2: MDHEN, SYDVKM. This CDR3 is 17 amino acids long. The DNA for the CDR3 is TGTGCCAGCAGTCCTACGAAGACAGGGTGGGTAGATTCACCCCTCCACTTT. Encoded protein: CASSPTKTGWVDSPLHF.

This chain uses TRBV9 with TRBJ2-3, with TRBD1 matching over 8 bases. The ends lost 4 bases at V and 3 bases at J; junction bases unmatched: 7. In germline, CDR1 is SGDLS, CDR2 YYNGEE. The CDR3 is 15 amino acids. Here the CDR3 DNA reads TGTGCCAGCAGCTTGGACAGGGAACGGACAGATACGCAGTATTTT. Its translation: CASSLDRERTDTQYF.

This chain connects TRBV3-1 (or the pseudogene TRBV3-2) to TRBJ2-5; no reliable D call. The CDR3 extends over 14 amino acids. Per germline, CDR1 LGHDT and CDR2 YNNKEL (reference sequence). The V gene lost 1 base and the J gene lost 8 bases, with 14 bases spanning the gap. Here the CDR3 DNA reads TGTGCCAGCAGCCAAGTGTTAGCCCTTGCAACCCAGTACTTC. Translation gives CASSQVLALATQYF.

This rearrangement joins TRBV14 to TRBJ2-1, with unresolved D. Germline CDR1 and CDR2: SGHDN and FVKESK. The CDR3 contains 15 residues. Trimming cost V 0 bases and J 6 bases, with 12 bases left between them. CDR3 loop: CASSQDLGIINEQFF. The CDR3 DNA reads TGTGCCAGCAGCCAAGATCTTGGCATTATCAATGAGCAGTTCTTC.

The genes are TRBV9 and TRBJ2-5, with D possibly matching TRBD1 (6 bases). Germline V lookup: CDR1 SGDLS, CDR2 YYNGEE. The CDR3 has 13 amino acids. V was trimmed by 4 bases and J by 5 bases, leaving 12 bases between them. DNA for the CDR3: TGTGCCAGCAGCCTCAGGGGAGCGGAGACCCAGTACTTC. This encodes CASSLRGAETQYF.

The chain uses TRBV5-4 and TRBJ1-1; 8 nucleotides match TRBD1. V was clipped by 0 bases and J by 4 bases; unmatched bases: 11. The CDR3 sequence is 17 residues long. Germline values: CDR1 SGHNT, CDR2 YYREEE (reference sequence). The CDR3 reads CASSLGLRTGTGTEAFF. The CDR3 DNA follows: TGTGCCAGCAGCTTGGGGTTGCGGACAGGGACGGGCACTGAAGCTTTCTTT.

The chain links TRBV7-6 to TRBJ2-7; 12 bases agree with TRBD2. The CDR3 has 19 amino acids. Germline CDR1 SGHVS, CDR2 FNYEAQ. V lost 2 bases and J lost 7; bases outside the gene matches: 18. The CDR3 protein is CASSLRSLLAGGSLSEQYF. The CDR3 nucleotides are TGTGCCAGCAGCTTACGGTCGCTTCTAGCGGGGGGGTCCTTGAGTGAGCAGTACTTC.

The V call is TRBV5-8, the J call TRBJ1-4; 7 positions match TRBD1. CDR1 and CDR2 from the germline V gene are SGHTS and YDEGEE. The V segment lost 4 bases and the J segment 5 bases; nucleotides outside the gene matches: 2. The CDR3 consists of 13 residues. CDR3 bases: TGTGCCAGCAGCCCGGACAGGAATGAAAAACTGTTTTTT. Protein sequence: CASSPDRNEKLFF.

The chain joins TRBV7-2 to TRBJ1-3; D is possibly TRBD1 (6 bases). The CDR3 has 15 amino acids. Trimming left V 0 bases short and J 4 bases short, with 10 bases between. CDR1 and CDR2 from the germline V gene are SGHTA and FQGNSA. The CDR3 DNA reads TGTGCCAGCAGCTTAGCATCGGGGGGCGGAAACACCATATATTTT. This gives the protein CASSLASGGGNTIYF.

The CDR3 coding sequence is TGTGCCAGTAGTCTCTCGGGGACTAGCGGACAAGAGACCCAGTACTTC. This sequence encodes CASSLSGTSGQETQYF. The chain carries TRBV19 and TRBJ2-5; TRBD2 aligns across 11 bases. In germline, CDR1 is LNHDA, CDR2 SQIVND (reference sequence). The CDR3 totals 16 residues. V shed 5 bases, J shed 2 bases, and the junction held 7 bases outside the gene matches.

The chain combines TRBV3-1 (or the pseudogene TRBV3-2) with TRBJ2-4; D gene unclear. The CDR3 loop spans 12 amino acids. The V gene lost 1 base and the J gene lost 7 bases, with 5 bases spanning the gap. Per germline, CDR1 LGHDT and CDR2 YNNKEL (reference sequence). CDR3 residues: CASSQGLNIQYF. The CDR3 nucleotides read TGTGCCAGCAGCCAAGGACTGAACATTCAGTACTTC.